This TCR beta chain was recovered during a study of molecular identifiers for immune sequencing clone quantification. One entry per CDR3 protein results from TCRdb running MiXCR on the PCR reads. Of about 510,000 distinct CDR3 sequences in the sample, about 25% were seen once. This clonotype was counted at least ten times. The clonotype comes from a human donor in good health. Some libraries in this study had Jurkat cell RNA spiked in. Sequenced input: naive CD8+ T cells from blood, with Jurkat cell RNA spiked in. The subset is: FACS-sorted CD8+CD4-CCR7+CD45RA+ naive T cells.

CDR3 residues: CASSEPTENIQYF. CDR3 nucleotide sequence: TGTGCCAGCAGCGAGCCGACAGAAAACATTCAGTACTTC. The genes are TRBV9 and TRBJ2-4, with D perhaps matching TRBD1 (5 bases). This CDR3 is 13 amino acids long. Germline V gene lookup returns CDR1 SGDLS and CDR2 YYNGEE. Trimming pared 3 bases from V and 5 bases from J, leaving 9 bases between.